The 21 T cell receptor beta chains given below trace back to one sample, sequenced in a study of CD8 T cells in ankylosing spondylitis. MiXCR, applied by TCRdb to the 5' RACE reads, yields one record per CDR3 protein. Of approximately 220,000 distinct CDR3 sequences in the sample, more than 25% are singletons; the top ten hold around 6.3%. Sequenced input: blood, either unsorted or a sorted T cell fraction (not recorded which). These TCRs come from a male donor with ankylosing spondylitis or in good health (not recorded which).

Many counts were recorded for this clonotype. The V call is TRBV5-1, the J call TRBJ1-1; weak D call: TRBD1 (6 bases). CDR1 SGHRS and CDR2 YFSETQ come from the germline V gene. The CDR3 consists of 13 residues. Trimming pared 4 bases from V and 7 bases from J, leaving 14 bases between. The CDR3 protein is CASSLREGGEAFF. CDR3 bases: TGCGCCAGCAGCCTCCGGGAAGGGGGTGAAGCTTTCTTT.

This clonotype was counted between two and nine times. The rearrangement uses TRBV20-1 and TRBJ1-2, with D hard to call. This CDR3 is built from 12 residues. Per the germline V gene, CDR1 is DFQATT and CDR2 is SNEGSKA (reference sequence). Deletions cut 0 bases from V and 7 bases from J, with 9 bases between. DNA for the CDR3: TGCAGTGCTAGAGATAACGGGGTTGGCTACACCTTC. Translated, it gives CSARDNGVGYTF.

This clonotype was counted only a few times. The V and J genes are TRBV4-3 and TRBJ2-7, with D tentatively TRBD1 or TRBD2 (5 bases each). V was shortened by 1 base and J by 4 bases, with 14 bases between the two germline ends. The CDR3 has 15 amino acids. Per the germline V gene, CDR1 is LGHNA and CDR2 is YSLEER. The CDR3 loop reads CASSQAPGQGYEQYF. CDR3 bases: TGCGCCAGCAGCCAAGCCCCGGGGCAGGGATACGAGCAGTACTTC.

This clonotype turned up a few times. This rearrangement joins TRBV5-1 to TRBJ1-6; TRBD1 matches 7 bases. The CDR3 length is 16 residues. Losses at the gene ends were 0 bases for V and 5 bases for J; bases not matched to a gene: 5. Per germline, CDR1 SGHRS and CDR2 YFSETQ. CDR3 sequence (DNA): TGCGCCAGCAGCTTGGGGAACAGGGGTAATAATTCACCCCTCCACTTT. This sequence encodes CASSLGNRGNNSPLHF.

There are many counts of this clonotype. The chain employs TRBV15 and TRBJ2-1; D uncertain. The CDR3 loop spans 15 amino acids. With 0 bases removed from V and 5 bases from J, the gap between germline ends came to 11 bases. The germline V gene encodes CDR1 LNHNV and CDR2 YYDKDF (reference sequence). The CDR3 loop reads CATSRDGQRHNEQFF. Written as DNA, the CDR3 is TGTGCCACCAGCAGAGATGGCCAGAGACACAATGAGCAGTTCTTC.

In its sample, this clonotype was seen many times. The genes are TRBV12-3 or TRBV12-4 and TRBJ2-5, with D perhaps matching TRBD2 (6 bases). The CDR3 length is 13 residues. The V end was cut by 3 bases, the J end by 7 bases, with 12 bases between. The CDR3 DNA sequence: TGTGCCAGCAGTTTTAGGGACTCGGGGACCCAGTACTTC. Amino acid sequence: CASSFRDSGTQYF.

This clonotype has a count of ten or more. CDR3 sequence reads: CASSREYKETQYF. The CDR3 bases are TGCGCCAGCAGCCGAGAATATAAAGAGACCCAGTACTTC. The chain combines TRBV4-3 with TRBJ2-5, with D unclear. Germline V gene lookup returns CDR1 LGHNA and CDR2 YSLEER. This CDR3 contains 13 residues. Trimming took off 4 bases at V and 3 bases at J, with 9 bases between the two ends.

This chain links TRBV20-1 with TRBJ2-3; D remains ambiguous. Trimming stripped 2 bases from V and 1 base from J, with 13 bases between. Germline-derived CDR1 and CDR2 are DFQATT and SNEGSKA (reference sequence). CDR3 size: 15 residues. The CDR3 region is CSARLGRIGTDTQYF. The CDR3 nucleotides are TGCAGTGCTAGACTCGGGCGAATAGGCACAGATACGCAGTATTTT.

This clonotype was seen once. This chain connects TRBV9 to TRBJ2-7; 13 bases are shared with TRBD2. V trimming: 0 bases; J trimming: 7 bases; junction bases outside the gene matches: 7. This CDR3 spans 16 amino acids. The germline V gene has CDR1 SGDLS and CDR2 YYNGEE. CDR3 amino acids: CASSVDWTSGRGEQYF. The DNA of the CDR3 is TGTGCCAGCAGCGTAGACTGGACTAGCGGGAGAGGTGAGCAGTACTTC.

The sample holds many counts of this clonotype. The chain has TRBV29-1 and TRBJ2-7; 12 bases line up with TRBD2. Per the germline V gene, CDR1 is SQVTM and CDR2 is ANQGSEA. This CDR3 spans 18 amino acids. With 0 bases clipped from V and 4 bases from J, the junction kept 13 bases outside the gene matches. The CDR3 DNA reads TGCAGCGTTGAAGAATCTTCCGGACTAGCGGGAATGTGGTACGAGCAGTACTTC. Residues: CSVEESSGLAGMWYEQYF.

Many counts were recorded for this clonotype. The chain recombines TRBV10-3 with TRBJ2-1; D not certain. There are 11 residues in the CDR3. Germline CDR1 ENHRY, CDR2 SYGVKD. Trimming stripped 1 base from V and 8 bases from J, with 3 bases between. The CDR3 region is CAISEFHEQFF. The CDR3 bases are TGTGCCATCAGTGAGTTCCATGAGCAGTTCTTC.

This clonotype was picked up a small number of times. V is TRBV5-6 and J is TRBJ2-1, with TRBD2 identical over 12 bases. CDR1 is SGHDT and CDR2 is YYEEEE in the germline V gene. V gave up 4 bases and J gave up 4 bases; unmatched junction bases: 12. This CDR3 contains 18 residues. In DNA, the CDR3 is TGTGCCAGCAGCCCCTCCCCGAGGACTAGCGGGAAATACAATGAGCAGTTCTTC. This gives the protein CASSPSPRTSGKYNEQFF.

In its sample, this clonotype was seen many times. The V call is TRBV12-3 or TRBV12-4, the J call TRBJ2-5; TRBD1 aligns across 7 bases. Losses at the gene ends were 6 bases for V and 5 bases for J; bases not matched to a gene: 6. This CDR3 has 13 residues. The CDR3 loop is CASRRQGGETQYF. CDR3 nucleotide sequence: TGTGCCAGCAGGAGACAGGGTGGTGAGACCCAGTACTTC.

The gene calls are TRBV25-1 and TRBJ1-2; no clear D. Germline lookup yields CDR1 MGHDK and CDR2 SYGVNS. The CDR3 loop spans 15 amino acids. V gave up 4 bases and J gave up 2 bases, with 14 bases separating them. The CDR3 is CASSAPEGANYGYTF. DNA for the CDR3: TGTGCCAGCAGTGCCCCCGAGGGAGCAAACTATGGCTACACCTTC.

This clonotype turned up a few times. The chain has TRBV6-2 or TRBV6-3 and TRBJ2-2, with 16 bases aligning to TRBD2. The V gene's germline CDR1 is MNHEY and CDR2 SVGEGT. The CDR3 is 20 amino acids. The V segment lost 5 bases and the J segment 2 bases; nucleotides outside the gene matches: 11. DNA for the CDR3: TGTGCCAGCAGTCCCCTACCCGGGACTAGCGGGAGGGGAAACACCGGGGAGCTGTTTTTT. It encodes CASSPLPGTSGRGNTGELFF.

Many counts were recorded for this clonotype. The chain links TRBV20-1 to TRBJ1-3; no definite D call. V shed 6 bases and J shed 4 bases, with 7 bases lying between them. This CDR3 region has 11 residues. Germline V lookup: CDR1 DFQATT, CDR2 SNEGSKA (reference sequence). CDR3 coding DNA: TGCAGTGCCGGGAGCGGAAACACCATATATTTT. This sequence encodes CSAGSGNTIYF.

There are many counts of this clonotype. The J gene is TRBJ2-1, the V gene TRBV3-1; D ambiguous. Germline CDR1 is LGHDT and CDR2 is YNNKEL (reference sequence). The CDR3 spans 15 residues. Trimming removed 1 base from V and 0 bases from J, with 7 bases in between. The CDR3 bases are TGTGCCAGCAGCCAAGTGCCAACCTCCTACAATGAGCAGTTCTTC. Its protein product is CASSQVPTSYNEQFF.

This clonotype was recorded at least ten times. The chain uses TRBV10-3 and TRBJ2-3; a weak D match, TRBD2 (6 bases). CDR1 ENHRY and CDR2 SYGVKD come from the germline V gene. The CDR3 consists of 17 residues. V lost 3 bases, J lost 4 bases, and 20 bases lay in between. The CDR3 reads CAISDPRRGGGSDTQYF. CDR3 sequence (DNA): TGTGCCATCAGTGACCCCAGGCGGGGTGGAGGGTCAGATACGCAGTATTTT.

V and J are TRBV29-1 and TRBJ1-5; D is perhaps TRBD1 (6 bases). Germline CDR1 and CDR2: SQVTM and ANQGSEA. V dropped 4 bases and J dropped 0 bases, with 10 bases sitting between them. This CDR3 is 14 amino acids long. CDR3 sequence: CSVGGGYSNQPQHF. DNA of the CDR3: TGCAGCGTTGGCGGGGGCTATAGCAATCAGCCCCAGCATTTT.

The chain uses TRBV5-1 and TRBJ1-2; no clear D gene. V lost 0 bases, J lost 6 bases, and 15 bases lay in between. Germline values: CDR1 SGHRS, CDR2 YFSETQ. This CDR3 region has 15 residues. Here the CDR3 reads CASSLAGLSLHGYTF. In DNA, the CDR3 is TGCGCCAGCAGCTTGGCCGGGCTTTCCCTTCATGGCTACACCTTC.

CDR3 DNA sequence: TGTAAGACGGAACCTCCTGGGGCCAACGTCCTGACTTTC. Its protein is CKTEPPGANVLTF. The chain carries TRBV9 and TRBJ2-6; D ambiguous. This CDR3 has 13 residues. Germline V gene data show CDR1 as SGDLS and CDR2 as YYNGEE.